The 21 T cell receptor beta chains reported below all come from one sample, sequenced in a study of T-cell memory formation after mild COVID-19. One entry per CDR3 protein results from TCRdb running MiXCR on the 5' RACE reads. The data hold 210,000 or so distinct CDR3 sequences, with approximately 30% observed a single time. Material for sequencing was PBMCs or a T cell subset sorted from them (not recorded which). These receptors originate from an adult woman who had mild COVID-19 (a few samples of this study predate the infection). Cell type and time point are not known.

The chain is built from TRBV6-6 and TRBJ2-1; D unresolved. The CDR3 loop spans 12 amino acids. The ends were cut back, 0 bases at V and 9 bases at J, with 6 bases in the middle. Germline V gene lookup returns CDR1 MNHNY and CDR2 SVGAGI (reference sequence). CDR3 sequence reads: CASSYSRIEQFF. In DNA form, the CDR3 reads TGTGCCAGCAGTTACTCCCGGATTGAGCAGTTCTTC.

This clonotype was seen only a few times. The chain links TRBV7-9 to TRBJ2-7; 7 bases align to TRBD2. Trimming took 5 bases from V and 5 from J; bases not matched to a gene: 15. Germline V lookup: CDR1 SEHNR, CDR2 FQNEAQ (reference sequence). This CDR3 has 16 amino acids. CDR3 bases: TGTGCCAGCAGCCCGAGCCGGGGGGAGAATTTCCACGAGCAGTACTTC. This encodes CASSPSRGENFHEQYF.

V gene TRBV5-4 combines with J gene TRBJ2-1; tentatively, D is TRBD2 (5 bases). CDR3 length equals 13 residues. Germline V CDR1 and CDR2: SGHNT, YYREEE (reference sequence). Trimming shortened V by 4 bases and J by 9 bases, and 14 bases separated the two germline ends. CDR3 sequence: CASSGDYPSEQFF. CDR3 sequence (DNA): TGTGCCAGCAGCGGAGACTATCCGAGTGAGCAGTTCTTC.

The chain combines TRBV12-3 or TRBV12-4 with TRBJ2-3; 13 nucleotides line up with TRBD2. V lost 5 bases, J lost 1 base, and 3 bases stayed unmatched. CDR3 size: 16 residues. CDR3: CASSNGLAGGTDTQYF. CDR3 DNA: TGTGCCAGCAGTAACGGACTAGCGGGGGGCACAGATACGCAGTATTTT.

This clonotype was seen a few times. V and J are TRBV5-1 and TRBJ2-3, with TRBD2 matching 11 bases. From germline, CDR1 is SGHRS and CDR2 YFSETQ. With V trimmed by 0 bases and J by 5 bases, 5 bases remained unmatched. The CDR3 contains 16 residues. CDR3 sequence (DNA): TGCGCCAGCAGCTTGGTAGCGGGGGGGCCGGAAGATACGCAGTATTTT. Encoded protein: CASSLVAGGPEDTQYF.

About this clonotype itself: Relative to the germline gene, one junction end is altered; a read error may explain this. V gene TRBV7-7 combines with J gene TRBJ2-5; 10 nucleotides agree with TRBD2. The germline V gene has CDR1 SSHAT and CDR2 FNYEAQ (reference sequence). There are 15 residues in the CDR3. CDR3 DNA: TGTGCTAGCAGCTTATCTCCTAGCGGGGGTGAGACCCAGTACTTC. Encoded protein: CASSLSPSGGETQYF. Based on the CDR3 plus reference TRBV7-7 and TRBJ2-5, the full variable domain is GAGVSQSPRYKVTKRGQDVTLRCDPISSHATLYWYQQALGQGPEFLTYFNYEAQPDKSGLPSDRFSAERPEGSISTLTIQRTEQRDSAMYRCASSLSPSGGETQYFGPGTRLLVL.

V is TRBV3-1 and J is TRBJ2-7; D gene ambiguous. In germline, CDR1 is LGHDT, CDR2 YNNKEL (reference sequence). This CDR3 comprises 15 residues. V was clipped by 0 bases and J by 3 bases, with 12 bases between them. The CDR3 DNA reads as TGTGCCAGCAGCCAAGATCCGGGCAGCAACTACGAGCAGTACTTC. Protein sequence: CASSQDPGSNYEQYF.

This chain joins TRBV7-2 and TRBJ2-1; 8 bases line up with TRBD2. The V and J ends lost 5 bases and 4 bases, in that order; junction bases with no gene match: 4. The CDR3 has 14 amino acids. Germline values: CDR1 SGHTA, CDR2 FQGNSA. The CDR3 sequence is CASSRSGGYNEQFF. Here the CDR3 DNA reads TGTGCCAGCAGCCGGAGCGGGGGTTACAATGAGCAGTTCTTC.

This clonotype has more than one count but fewer than ten. The rearrangement uses TRBV12-3 or TRBV12-4 and TRBJ2-4; 8 bases map to TRBD1. V trimming: 3 bases; J trimming: 6 bases; junction bases outside the gene matches: 1. This CDR3 contains 13 residues. CDR3 nucleotides: TGTGCCAGCAGTTTCGACAGGGGAAACATTCAGTACTTC. The encoded protein is CASSFDRGNIQYF.

This clonotype was recorded a few times. CDR3 in amino acids: CASSPSSGRPTDTQYF. CDR3 in DNA: TGTGCCAGCAGCCCCTCAAGCGGGAGGCCCACAGATACGCAGTATTTT. The V call is TRBV7-2, the J call TRBJ2-3; 9 nucleotides match TRBD2. The CDR3 consists of 16 residues. Unmatched junction bases numbered 8, after V lost 5 bases and J lost 2 bases. Germline-derived CDR1 and CDR2 are SGHTA and FQGNSA.

The CDR3 DNA reads as TGTGCCAGCAGCTTAGAGGTTGGGATGGGCACTGAAGCTTTCTTT. Translated, it gives CASSLEVGMGTEAFF. The chain employs TRBV7-2 and TRBJ1-1; D unresolved. There are 15 residues in the CDR3. CDR1 is SGHTA and CDR2 is FQGNSA in the germline V gene. V lost 1 base and J lost 4, with 13 bases in between.

This clonotype was recorded many times. The chain uses TRBV29-1 and TRBJ2-7; the match to TRBD1 covers 11 bases. V shed 4 bases, J shed 4 bases, and the junction held 6 bases outside the gene matches. CDR1 is SQVTM, CDR2 ANQGSEA, per germline. The CDR3 runs 14 residues. CDR3 amino acids: CSVVDRGRRYEQYF. CDR3 DNA sequence: TGCAGCGTTGTGGACAGGGGGCGAAGGTACGAGCAGTACTTC.

This chain uses TRBV12-3 or TRBV12-4 with TRBJ2-1; 8 bases match TRBD2. J gave up 5 bases and V 5 bases, and 8 bases lay outside the gene matches. The CDR3 is 15 residues long. The CDR3 is CASSASGSGNNEQFF. CDR3 DNA: TGTGCCAGCAGTGCTAGCGGGTCGGGAAACAATGAGCAGTTCTTC.

This chain connects TRBV24-1 to TRBJ1-2; 9 bases are shared with TRBD1. The V gene's germline CDR1 is KGHDR and CDR2 SFDVKD. V trimming: 5 bases; J trimming: 7 bases; junction bases outside the gene matches: 7. The CDR3 length is 14 residues. The CDR3 region has the DNA TGTGCCACCAGTGCTTGGGACAGGGACGGTGGCTACACCTTC. Encoded protein: CATSAWDRDGGYTF.

In this sample, this clonotype turned up a few times. The V call is TRBV15, the J call TRBJ2-7; 8 positions match TRBD1. Per germline, CDR1 LNHNV and CDR2 YYDKDF (reference sequence). After removal of 8 bases from V and 4 bases from J, the junction contained 10 bases not matched to a gene. This CDR3 comprises 14 residues. CDR3 DNA: TGTGCCACCGGCGAAGGACAGGGTCCTTACGAGCAGTACTTC. Translation gives CATGEGQGPYEQYF. Full variable domain (remainder filled in from reference TRBV15 and TRBJ2-7): DAMVIQNPRYQVTQFGKPVTLSCSQTLNHNVMYWYQQKSSQAPKLLFHYYDKDFNNEADTPDNFQSRRPNTSFCFLDIRSPGLGDTAMYLCATGEGQGPYEQYFGPGTRLTVT.

The chain combines TRBV24-1 with TRBJ1-2; D call uncertain. Trimming cost V 4 bases and J 0 bases, with 2 bases left between them. The CDR3 covers 12 residues. Per germline, CDR1 KGHDR and CDR2 SFDVKD. The CDR3 nucleotides read TGTGCCACCAGTGAGACTAACTATGGCTACACCTTC. This translates into CATSETNYGYTF.

The chain combines TRBV20-1 with TRBJ1-2; D unresolved. Per the germline V gene, CDR1 is DFQATT and CDR2 is SNEGSKA (reference sequence). V was clipped by 3 bases and J by 0 bases, with 5 bases between them. The CDR3 consists of 12 residues. The DNA for the CDR3 is TGCAGTGCTAGCGGGACTAACTATGGCTACACCTTC. This translates into CSASGTNYGYTF.

This clonotype was observed a handful of times. This rearrangement joins TRBV29-1 to TRBJ1-1, with 10 nucleotides matching TRBD1. V trimming: 4 bases; J trimming: 4 bases; junction bases outside the gene matches: 12. Germline assignment: CDR1 SQVTM and CDR2 ANQGSEA. The CDR3 has 16 residues. CDR3 in amino acids: CSVVRQGADRLTEAFF. DNA of the CDR3: TGCAGCGTTGTTAGACAGGGGGCAGACCGTCTCACTGAAGCTTTCTTT.

This chain joins TRBV19 and TRBJ2-7, with a possible D match to TRBD2 (5 bases). This CDR3 comprises 13 residues. CDR1 is LNHDA, CDR2 SQIVND, per germline (reference sequence). The germline V and J ends were trimmed by 5 bases and 2 bases, with 10 bases remaining between them. The CDR3 nucleotides are TGTGCCAGTAGTGTGGGAGATACCTACGAGCAGTACTTC. This codes for CASSVGDTYEQYF.

V usage is TRBV24-1 and J usage is TRBJ2-1; TRBD1 is a possible D gene (5 bases). V gave up 1 base and J gave up 14 bases, with 11 bases separating them. Germline lookup yields CDR1 KGHDR and CDR2 SFDVKD. The CDR3 loop spans 12 amino acids. CDR3 region: CATSDLKGFKFF. Here the CDR3 DNA reads TGTGCCACCAGTGATTTAAAGGGGTTTAAGTTCTTC.

In its sample, this clonotype was seen a few times. This chain uses TRBV29-1 with TRBJ2-7, with 7 positions matching TRBD2. V lost 1 base to trimming and J lost 0 bases; unmatched junction nucleotides: 6. The germline V gene has CDR1 SQVTM and CDR2 ANQGSEA. This CDR3 is built from 15 residues. The CDR3 DNA sequence: TGCAGCGTTGAAGGGCGAAGCGGGGTCTCCTACGAGCAGTACTTC. It is translated as CSVEGRSGVSYEQYF.